This TCR beta chain was profiled in a study of cytomegalovirus exposure and HLA in healthy donors. Study overall: Roughly 180 million T cells yielded 110 million or so unique TCR beta sequences in earlier analysis.

Study-level results: Earlier analysis looked at TCR beta V segments, and most were productive about 87% or about 30% of the time. Near-uniform donor sequencing depth was presumed by presence/absence analyses. Later analysis identified a missense DCLRE1C variant that was linked to TCR beta V- and J-gene trimming.

The PCR contained 60 Vbeta and 13 Jbeta primers. Profiling relied on immunoSEQ multiplex PCR, and the TCRdb table lists in-frame clones only, not all of them. This table has roughly 200,000 clones, about 80% appearing once. The V and J ends lost 5 bases and 1 base, in that order; junction bases with no gene match: 11. In germline, CDR1 is PRHDT, CDR2 FYEKMQ (reference sequence). The CDR3 runs to 17 residues. Details on this clone: Its antigen is unknown.

The origin of this receptor is a woman under 40 in good health and CMV-seropositive. Sequenced: PBMCs. V gene TRBV13 combines with J gene TRBJ1-1, with 9 bases fitting TRBD1. CDR3 loop: CASSPRTGAMKNTEAFF. The CDR3 region has the DNA TGTGCCAGCAGCCCTCGGACAGGGGCCATGAAGAACACTGAAGCTTTCTTT.